The clone carrying this TCR beta chain appeared a single time. Its matching antigen is unknown. These data are taken from a study of cytomegalovirus exposure and HLA in healthy donors. The PCR employed 60 Vbeta primers together with 13 Jbeta primers. Sequencing used immunoSEQ multiplex PCR; TCRdb keeps in-frame clones, though not all of them. The table lists 98,000 or so clones, about 80% of them singletons. The germline gives CDR1 LNHDA, CDR2 SQIVND (reference sequence). This CDR3 has 17 amino acids. The ends were cut back, 5 bases at V and 7 bases at J, with 24 bases in the middle. General study findings and limits: CMV serostatus was the only immune exposure information that was available.

The receptor was derived from a man aged 35 to 55 in good health and CMV-seronegative. The chain recombines TRBV19 with TRBJ1-5, with D tentatively TRBD1 (6 bases). Source material: PBMCs. CDR3 coding DNA: TGTGCCAGTAGTTTGCCGATGGGGGGGCAGGGAAGGCAGCCCCAGCATTTT. Encoded protein: CASSLPMGGQGRQPQHF. The full variable domain, in which reference TRBV19 and TRBJ1-5 provide the parts outside the CDR3, is DGGITQSPKYLFRKEGQNVTLSCEQNLNHDAMYWYRQDPGQGLRLIYYSQIVNDFQKGDIAEGYSVSREKKESFPLTVTSAQKNPTAFYLCASSLPMGGQGRQPQHFGDGTRLSIL.